This T cell receptor beta chain is drawn from a study of T cells in localized non-small cell lung cancer (dated by TCRdb to 2018 to 2021). Some background on the complete study: The study examined T cell repertoires in approximately 240 patients with early-stage NSCLC and compared tumors with uninvolved tumor-adjacent lungs. The mean age of the NSCLC patients was about 62 years, with approximately 130 men and over 100 women. The cohort was made up of around 220 treatment-naive NSCLC patients whose localized lung tumors had been resected.

TCR beta CDR3 regions were sequenced from DNA using the immunoSEQ Assay. As for the authors' bioinformatics: T cell density was computed as TCR beta template counts normalized to usable DNA estimated by amplifying housekeeping genes. The preseqR package was used to estimate richness by extrapolating to 400,000 templates for PBMC samples and to 120,000 templates for tissue samples. Clonality was defined as one minus Pielou's evenness. Tissue-enriched TCRs were identified through differential abundance testing performed on productive amino-acid clonotypes, with a minimum total count of 5 and an alpha of 0.1. The Jaccard Index and the Morisita Overlap Index were used to measure repertoire overlap between compartments. GLIPH clustered TCR beta CDR3s with public tetramer-defined viral CDR3s; viral motifs required at least three viral sequences plus V-gene enrichment. Not all clones reach the TCRdb copy of this immuneACCESS table, which keeps in-frame sequences only. Checked studies attribute under half of the gap to unresolved V genes and leave the rest unexplained. The V and J calls and the clone size are those of that table, but D and trimming were determined from the DNA. The sample table contains 130,000 or so clones; only one count was recorded for roughly 90% of them. Approximately 1.5% of the sample lies in the top ten.

Measured from the cysteine to the phenylalanine, the CDR3 is 14 residues long. CDR3 DNA only is kept here, 42 bases in frame from base 1. CDR1 is given as MDHEN and CDR2 as SYDVKM, both from the germline V gene. The junction carries 14 bases between V and J, which are trimmed by 5 bases and 3 bases respectively. At diagnosis, tumor, uninvolved tumor-adjacent lung and peripheral blood were collected and then preserved as a mix of FFPE and fresh-frozen material. For TCR repertoire profiling, blood samples were analyzed as peripheral blood mononuclear cells. What the research found in general, with its limitations: Because multi-region sequencing of the tumors was not done, intratumor heterogeneity could not be ruled out. Of the top 100 tumor clones, a median of around 57 were detected in paired uninvolved adjacent lung; 28 were also among that lung's top 100. Because the study design was exploratory, TCR variables were selected using unadjusted p-values without false-discovery rate correction. Longer overall survival was associated with higher T cell density in blood, whereas shorter survival was associated with higher clonality in adjacent lung. The highest T cell clonality was observed in uninvolved tumor-adjacent lung, where clonality exceeded that of tumor, suggesting that antigenic responses were more focused in uninvolved tumor-adjacent lung.

As concerns this clone: Its antigen is currently not known. Per-base quality was not reported, and no clone a single base away is much larger than it.

The sample consisted of peripheral blood, taken before any cancer treatment. The chain was built from TRBV28 and TRBJ2-7, and TRBD2 may be the D gene, going by 5 matching bases. This sequence was found in a female donor older than 55 with stage I lung adenocarcinoma. The DNA is TGTGCCAGCAGTGTAACGGGGTCAAACTACGAGCAGTACTTC. Its amino acids are CASSVTGSNYEQYF.